A selection of T cell receptor beta chains follows, all from one sample in a study of cytomegalovirus exposure and HLA in healthy donors. Sequencing was performed with immunoSEQ multiplex PCR; in TCRdb, only in-frame clones are kept and a portion is missing. Altogether 110,000 to 150,000 clones are present, about four fifths being singletons, with the ten largest covering under 6%. Sample: PBMCs. These receptors all come from a man between 40 and 49 years old in good health and CMV-seronegative. Each CDR3 is given with its conserved first and last residue. Fields, in order: clone size, D gene, V gene, J gene, CDR3 DNA, CDR3 protein. The D gene is left open where the match is weak. Clone size is stated in some rows and not others, as once, few, many or a class when expanded.

>NA|NA|TRBV28|TRBJ1-4
TGTGCCAGCACCATTAATGAAAAACTGTTTTTT
CASTINEKLFF
>NA|NA|TRBV7-9|TRBJ2-7
TGTGCCAGCAGTCTCCGGGACACCTCCTACGAGCAGTACTTC
CASSLRDTSYEQYF
>NA|TRBD1|TRBV6-4|TRBJ1-6
TGTGCCAGCAGTGATGGTCAGGGGGCCAATTCACCCCTCCACTTT
CASSDGQGANSPLHF
>few|NA|TRBV27|TRBJ1-2
TGTGCCAGCAGTTTTAACGACAGGTCGGGTGGCTACACCTTC
CASSFNDRSGGYTF
>NA|TRBD1|TRBV7-6|TRBJ2-2
TGTGCCAGCAGCTTAGGCGGGACAGGAGGTACCGGGGAGCTGTTTTTT
CASSLGGTGGTGELFF
>few|NA|TRBV6-6|TRBJ2-2
TGTGCCGGCAACTCCAGGGGCCACACCGGGGAGCTGTTTTTT
CAGNSRGHTGELFF
>NA|NA|TRBV11-2|TRBJ2-7
TGTGCCAGCAGCTTTGTCGGGAATTTCGAGCAGTACTTC
CASSFVGNFEQYF
>NA|TRBD1|TRBV10-1|TRBJ2-1
TGCGCCAGCAGTGAGTCAGACAGGGGGCGCGTGGGCTACAATGAGCAGTTCTTC
CASSESDRGRVGYNEQFF
>NA|TRBD1|TRBV28|TRBJ1-1
TGTGCCAGCAGTGAGGCAGGGGGCGCGAACACTGAAGCTTTCTTT
CASSEAGGANTEAFF
>NA|TRBD2|TRBV5-1|TRBJ2-1
TGCGCCAGCAGCCAATCCCCCGGAGCGGGGCCTTACAATGAGCAGTTCTTC
CASSQSPGAGPYNEQFF
>NA|TRBD1|TRBV9|TRBJ2-1
TGTGCCAGCAGCGTAATTACAGGGGGGGAGCAGTTCTTC
CASSVITGGEQFF
>few|TRBD1|TRBV7-2|TRBJ1-4
TGTGCCAGCAGCGTAGGACAGGGGACGAATGAAAAACTGTTTTTT
CASSVGQGTNEKLFF
>NA|TRBD1|TRBV7-3|TRBJ2-3
TGTGCCAGCAGCCCGACAGGGGATACGCAGTATTTT
CASSPTGDTQYF
>NA|NA|TRBV9|TRBJ1-1
TGTGCCAGCAGCGTAGCCACGGGGGGCAGGCACACTGAAGCTTTCTTT
CASSVATGGRHTEAFF
>NA|TRBD1|TRBV28|TRBJ2-7
TGTGCCAGCAGTCCCCCTTTTGCAGGGGGCCCCTACGAGCAGTACTTC
CASSPPFAGGPYEQYF
>NA|NA|TRBV5-6|TRBJ1-5
TGTGCCAGCAGCTTGTCAGGTGCCCCTGCGCCCCAGCATTTT
CASSLSGAPAPQHF
>NA|NA|TRBV5-1|TRBJ1-4
TGCGCCAGCAGCCTACGGACAAAGAATGAAAAACTGTTTTTT
CASSLRTKNEKLFF
>NA|NA|TRBV7-9|TRBJ2-1
TGTGCCAGCAGCTTACAGGGGTTGGATGAGCAGTTCTTC
CASSLQGLDEQFF
>few|NA|TRBV27|TRBJ1-1
TGTGCCAGCAGTCCCCGGACAGAATACACTGAAGCTTTCTTT
CASSPRTEYTEAFF
>NA|TRBD1|TRBV19|TRBJ1-4
TGTGCCAGTAGTCCCGCCGGGACAGGTAATGAAAAACTGTTTTTT
CASSPAGTGNEKLFF
>NA|TRBD2|TRBV5-1|TRBJ2-1
TGCGCCAGCAGTCGTAGCGGGGGCGCCTACAATGAGCAGTTCTTC
CASSRSGGAYNEQFF
>NA|TRBD2|TRBV5-4|TRBJ2-1
TGTGCCAGCAGCCCTGGACTAGCGGACTACAATGAGCAGTTCTTC
CASSPGLADYNEQFF
>NA|NA|TRBV6-6|TRBJ1-1
TGTGCCAGCATTCTTGTAGTTAACACTGAAGCTTTCTTT
CASILVVNTEAFF
>NA|NA|TRBV18|TRBJ1-1
TGTGCCAGCTCACCACGGCAGAACACTGAAGCTTTCTTT
CASSPRQNTEAFF
>NA|TRBD1|TRBV9|TRBJ2-2
TGTGCCAGCAGCGTAGCACAGGGGGCAAGCACCGGGGAGCTGTTTTTT
CASSVAQGASTGELFF
>NA|NA|TRBV6-5|TRBJ1-2
TGTGCCAGCAGTTATCAGCGGGCGGGTTATGGCTACACCTTC
CASSYQRAGYGYTF
>NA|TRBD2|TRBV7-2|TRBJ2-7
TGTGCCAGCAGCTCAGCTTGGGGAGGGACGTACGAGCAGTACTTC
CASSSAWGGTYEQYF
>NA|TRBD1|TRBV6-5|TRBJ2-7
TGTGCCAGCAGGCGGACAGGGTTACATTCCTACGAGCAGTACTTC
CASRRTGLHSYEQYF
>NA|TRBD1|TRBV7-9|TRBJ1-1
TGTGCCAGCAGCTCCCCGAAGGGGGCTCTAGCTTTCTTT
CASSSPKGALAFF
>NA|NA|TRBV5-4|TRBJ1-4
TGTGCCAGCAGCTTGGGTCTCACAGGGAAAACTAATGAAAAACTGTTTTTT
CASSLGLTGKTNEKLFF
>NA|NA|TRBV19|TRBJ1-5
TGTGCCAGTAGTATACGTCTTGGCTCGGGGAATCAGCCCCAGCATTTT
CASSIRLGSGNQPQHF
>NA|NA|TRBV27|TRBJ1-4
TGTGCCAGCAGTTTACGGCCAGTGGGGACGGGGAGGGGGGAAAAACTGTTTTTT
CASSLRPVGTGRGEKLFF
>NA|NA|TRBV5-4|TRBJ1-4
TGTGCCAGCAGCTTACAGGGTGGTAATGAAAAACTGTTTTTT
CASSLQGGNEKLFF
>once|TRBD2|TRBV6-7|TRBJ2-1
TGTGCCACGGGGGCTAGGACTAGCGGGGGGGAATACAATGAGCAGTTCTTC
CATGARTSGGEYNEQFF
>once|NA|TRBV5-1|TRBJ2-1
TGCGCCAGCAGCCGTGGGGGGGCGAGCAATGAGCAGTTCTTC
CASSRGGASNEQFF
>NA|NA|TRBV2|TRBJ2-7
TGTGCCAGCAGTGAAGGAGGCGGGTCCTACGGGCAGTACTTC
CASSEGGGSYGQYF
>NA|TRBD2|TRBV2|TRBJ2-3
TGTGCCAGCAGTGGGACTAGCGGGGACACAGATACGCAGTATTTT
CASSGTSGDTDTQYF
>NA|NA|TRBV4-1|TRBJ1-4
TGCGCCAGCAGCGTGACAGAGAGGTCTGAAAAACTGTTTTTT
CASSVTERSEKLFF
>NA|NA|TRBV5-6|TRBJ2-7
TGTGCCAGCAGCAGGCGTGGCGGGGCCAGCTCCTACGAGCAGTACTTC
CASSRRGGASSYEQYF
>NA|NA|TRBV19|TRBJ2-7
TGTGCCAGTAGTATAGTGGCCGGGAACTACGAGCAGTACTTC
CASSIVAGNYEQYF